This TCR beta chain was documented in a study of cytomegalovirus exposure and HLA in healthy donors. About this clone: Its antigen remains unidentified.

Amplification used 60 Vbeta primers and 13 Jbeta primers. Original processing methods: In a later analysis, 8.5 million to 14 million of about 80 million unique beta chains occurred in at least two donors. Produced via immunoSEQ multiplex PCR; TCRdb's table is partial and in-frame only. V, J and clone size were drawn from that table, and D and trimming were deduced from the DNA. This table has 100,000 to 150,000 clones, approximately 73% appearing once. Study results and caveats: Sequencing likely caused a cluster of highly shared sequence variants. The study designated fewer than 200 TCR beta chains cytomegalovirus-associated.

The source of this sequence is a man aged 55 to 69 in good health and CMV-seropositive. The specimen was PBMCs.

DNA for the CDR3: TGTGCCAGCAGTAAGCTGGAGACCCAGTACTTC. Amino acid sequence: CASSKLETQYF. The chain carries TRBV6-5 and TRBJ2-5; D is ambiguous. CDR1 and CDR2 (germline): MNHEY, SVGAGI. Trimming pared 5 bases from V and 5 bases from J, leaving 6 bases between. CDR3 size: 11 residues.